This T cell receptor beta chain was captured in a study of radiotherapy plus CTLA-4 blockade in lung cancer. Across the study: With roughly 30% of patients having disease control, objective responses were seen in about 17%. Study-wide results and limits: Tumor-derived TCR clones expanded in blood after radiotherapy plus ipilimumab. Reports state that early shifts in blood T cell clones, with interferon-beta, best predicted response.

Enrolled patients, whose metastatic non-small-cell lung cancer was chemo-refractory, received focal radiation plus CTLA-4 blockade with ipilimumab. J lost 6 bases, V lost 5 bases, and 9 bases had no gene match. Germline CDR1 MDHEN, CDR2 SYDVKM. This CDR3 region has 14 residues. TCRdb's table, derived via immunoSEQ multiplex PCR, lists solely in-frame clones and lacks some. Counted here are around 82,000 clones, 60% to 85% occurring once; the ten biggest clones make up 22%. Remarks on this clone: Antigen: not known.

The V call is TRBV28, the J call TRBJ2-7, with TRBD1 matching over 8 bases. This TCR derives from a human donor with non-small cell lung cancer whose response to radiotherapy plus ipilimumab could not be evaluated. Some clones in this sample may be carry-over from other donors' samples. The sample consisted of peripheral blood, taken from a patient treated with radiotherapy plus ipilimumab. CDR3 residues: CASSLAAGGGEQYF. The CDR3 bases are TGTGCCAGCAGTCTCGCGGCAGGGGGCGGCGAGCAGTACTTC.